Shown below are 7 T cell receptor beta chains from a single sample sequenced in a study of OX40 agonist ivuxolimab in advanced cancers. Sequencing was performed with immunoSEQ multiplex PCR; in TCRdb, only in-frame clones are kept and a portion is missing. The sample holds 89,000 or so clones; roughly nine tenths are singletons and the top ten take roughly 8.4%. Sequencing used CD4+ or CD8+ T cells sorted from blood, obtained in a trial of the OX40 agonist ivuxolimab. These receptors originate from an adult with an advanced solid tumor such as melanoma, head and neck, liver or kidney cancer.

This clone has a handful of counts. This sequence joins TRBV28 and TRBJ1-3; 7 bases are a match to TRBD1. This CDR3 contains 11 residues. The germline V gene has CDR1 MDHEN and CDR2 SYDVKM. V gave up 6 bases and J gave up 16 bases; unmatched junction bases: 9. In DNA, the CDR3 is TGTGCCAGCAGCCGGCAGGGGGTCTTCTATTTT. Protein: CASSRQGVFYF.

This chain joins TRBV28 and TRBJ2-3; 9 bases align to TRBD2. J gave up 3 bases and V 0 bases, and 7 bases lay outside the gene matches. CDR1 and CDR2 (germline): MDHEN, SYDVKM. CDR3 length: 17 residues. DNA for the CDR3: TGTGCCAGCAGTTTATGGCGCGGGGGGGCCCGAACAGATACGCAGTATTTT. Its protein product is CASSLWRGGARTDTQYF.

The chain employs TRBV19 and TRBJ1-2; no clear D. V lost 1 base, J lost 0 bases, and 9 bases lay in between. In germline, CDR1 is LNHDA, CDR2 SQIVND (reference sequence). CDR3 length: 15 amino acids. The CDR3 here is CASSIGWPANYGYTF. The CDR3 DNA reads TGTGCCAGTAGTATAGGGTGGCCAGCTAACTATGGCTACACCTTC.

This clone appeared once. This sequence joins TRBV4-3 and TRBJ2-3; D may correspond to TRBD1 or TRBD2 (7 bases each). There are 18 residues in the CDR3. The V end lost 1 base, the J end lost 2 bases, and 19 bases lay between the germline ends. The germline V gene has CDR1 LGHNA and CDR2 YSLEER. The CDR3 loop reads CASSQVSGTEIYTDTQYF. DNA of the CDR3: TGCGCCAGCAGCCAAGTCAGCGGGACAGAGATTTACACAGATACGCAGTATTTT.

The chain is built from TRBV9 and TRBJ2-3; 11 bases line up with TRBD2. Trimming cost V 0 bases and J 1 base; bases outside gene matches: 1. The CDR3 spans 16 residues. Per the germline V gene, CDR1 is SGDLS and CDR2 is YYNGEE. The CDR3 region has the DNA TGTGCCAGCAGCGTAGCACTAGCGGGGGGCACAGATACGCAGTATTTT. Translating it yields CASSVALAGGTDTQYF.

The gene calls are TRBV25-1 and TRBJ1-4; D remains ambiguous. Germline loops: CDR1 MGHDK, CDR2 SYGVNS. The CDR3 has 17 amino acids. The germline V and J ends were trimmed by 3 bases and 4 bases, with 18 bases remaining between them. In DNA, the CDR3 is TGTGCCAGCAGTGATCCCTCCGAGGGAAGGCTTAATGAAAAACTGTTTTTT. It encodes CASSDPSEGRLNEKLFF.

The V and J genes are TRBV6-5 and TRBJ1-6; D is unresolved. Germline V gene sequence: CDR1 MNHEY, CDR2 SVGAGI. The CDR3 runs 14 residues. Trimming stripped 4 bases from V and 15 bases from J, with 19 bases between. CDR3 bases: TGTGCCAGCAGTTCCCCCCGCGGTGCCTTCGTCCTCCACTTT. Amino acid sequence: CASSSPRGAFVLHF.